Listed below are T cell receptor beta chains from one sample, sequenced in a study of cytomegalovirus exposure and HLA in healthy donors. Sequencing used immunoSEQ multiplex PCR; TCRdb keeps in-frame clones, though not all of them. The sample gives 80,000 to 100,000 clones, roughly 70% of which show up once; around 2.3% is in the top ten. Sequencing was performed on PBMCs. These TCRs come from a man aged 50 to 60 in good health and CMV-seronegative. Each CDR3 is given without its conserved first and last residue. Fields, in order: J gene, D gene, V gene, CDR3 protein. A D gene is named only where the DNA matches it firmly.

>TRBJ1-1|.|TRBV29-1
SVAGVMNTEAF
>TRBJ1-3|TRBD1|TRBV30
AWSKGTGGNTIY
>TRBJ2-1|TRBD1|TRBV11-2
ASSLADRVNNEQF
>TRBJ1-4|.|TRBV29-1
SVALTIGEKLF
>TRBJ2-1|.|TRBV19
ASTGGGIYNEQF
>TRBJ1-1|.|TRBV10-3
AISRQTNTEAF
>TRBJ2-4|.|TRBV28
ASSLDSLAKNIQY
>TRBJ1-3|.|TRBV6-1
ASDSLSGNTIY
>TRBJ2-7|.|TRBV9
ASSGTSGPSYEQY
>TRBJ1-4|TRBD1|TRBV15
ATSEAPGQAEKLF
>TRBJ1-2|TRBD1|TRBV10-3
AISGTVYGYT
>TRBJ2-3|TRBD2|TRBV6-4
ASSDRPLAGGSADTQY
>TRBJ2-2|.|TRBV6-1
ASSEAGLGGTGELF
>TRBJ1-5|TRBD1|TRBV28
ASSFSGQGDNQPQH
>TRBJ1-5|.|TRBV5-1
ASSLSTDQPQH
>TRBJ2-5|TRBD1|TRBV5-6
ASSTQGQETQY
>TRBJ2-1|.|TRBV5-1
ASSVGHEQF
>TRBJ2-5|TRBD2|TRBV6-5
ASSYGTSGQKTQY
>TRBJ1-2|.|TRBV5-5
ASSWDGQGYGYT
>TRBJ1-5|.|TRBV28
ASSHRQFRGRAHGQPQH
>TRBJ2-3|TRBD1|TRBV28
ASKGQGDTDTQY
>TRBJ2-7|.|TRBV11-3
ASSLDVAGWEQY
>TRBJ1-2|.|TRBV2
ASSEFRLNYGYT
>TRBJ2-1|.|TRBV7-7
ASSLVGDSPNNEQF
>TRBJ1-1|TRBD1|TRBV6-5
ASSYPGQGRAEAF
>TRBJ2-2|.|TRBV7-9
SSIPYLLTDPGELF
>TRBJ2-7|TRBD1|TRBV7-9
TSSGFRQGSYEQY